This T cell receptor (beta chain) originates from a study of radiation and T cells in renal cell carcinoma. On the study more broadly: Nephrectomy followed 15 Gy stereotactic body radiation by 4 weeks.

This CDR3 region has 15 residues. V lost 3 bases to trimming and J lost 0 bases, with 10 bases between them. Germline V gene data show CDR1 as SGDLS and CDR2 as YYNGEE. The table lists this clone with a count of one. Assay used: immunoSEQ multiplex PCR; TCRdb lists only in-frame clones, some missing. Of 60,000 to 80,000 clones in the sample, 82% were seen once. The sample's time point: blood 2 weeks post-SBRT. Treatment defined: 15 Gy SBRT to primary tumor, nephrectomy 4 weeks later. The receptor was derived from a man between 60 and 70 years old with renal cell carcinoma. The sequenced sample was blood, obtained from a patient whose treatment included radiotherapy and nephrectomy. The chain couples TRBV9 to TRBJ1-3; the D gene is possibly TRBD1 (6 bases). The CDR3 spells CASSGQANSGNTIYF. The DNA for the CDR3 is TGTGCCAGCAGCGGACAGGCGAACTCTGGAAACACCATATATTTT.